What follows are 18 T cell receptor beta chains derived from one specimen sequenced in a study of blood T cell repertoires in COVID-19. The method was immunoSEQ multiplex PCR; TCRdb's version includes in-frame clones alone and lacks a portion of them. The sample records 250,000 to 300,000 clones, about 88% being singletons. Specimen: peripheral blood. The receptors originated from a woman in her thirties or forties who had recovered from COVID-19.

The chain carries TRBV5-6 and TRBJ2-5; D perhaps matches TRBD1 (6 bases). The ends were cut back, 4 bases at V and 2 bases at J, with 12 bases in the middle. The CDR3 sequence is 14 residues long. Germline-derived CDR1 and CDR2 are SGHDT and YYEEEE. The CDR3 sequence is CASSNRAVQETQYF. CDR3 DNA: TGTGCCAGCAGCAACAGGGCTGTACAAGAGACCCAGTACTTC.

The gene calls are TRBV7-2 and TRBJ2-1; 14 bases align to TRBD2. V dropped 5 bases and J dropped 8; count of bases not matched to a gene: 8. The CDR3 loop spans 16 amino acids. CDR1 and CDR2 from the germline V gene are SGHTA and FQGNSA. CDR3 amino acids: CASSRRLAGGRDEQFF. CDR3 nucleotide sequence: TGTGCCAGCAGCCGGCGACTAGCGGGAGGGCGGGATGAGCAGTTCTTC.

The chain joins TRBV29-1 to TRBJ2-1; D might be TRBD1 (5 bases). CDR1 SQVTM and CDR2 ANQGSEA come from the germline V gene. This CDR3 spans 12 amino acids. Trimming left V 8 bases short and J 4 bases short, with 12 bases between. CDR3 protein: CSPQGVYNEQFF. The CDR3 region has the DNA TGCAGCCCCCAAGGGGTTTACAATGAGCAGTTCTTC.

This clone appeared a single time. The rearrangement joins TRBV6-5 to TRBJ1-5; perhaps TRBD1 as D (6 bases). The CDR3 is 14 residues long. The germline gives CDR1 MNHEY, CDR2 SVGAGI. V lost 6 bases and J lost 2, with 11 bases in between. Written as DNA, the CDR3 is TGTGCCAGCAGAAGGGACACGCGCAATCAGCCCCAGCATTTT. Its protein is CASRRDTRNQPQHF.

The gene calls are TRBV7-4 and TRBJ1-1; 7 bases are a match to TRBD1. V was pared by 7 bases and J by 1 base, with 6 bases of the junction left unmatched. The CDR3 is made up of 14 amino acids. The V gene's germline CDR1 is SGHVT and CDR2 SQSDAQ. The CDR3 loop is CASNDRAPNTEAFF. The CDR3 bases are TGTGCCAGCAACGACAGGGCCCCGAACACTGAAGCTTTCTTT. The full variable domain, in which reference TRBV7-4 and TRBJ1-1 provide the parts outside the CDR3, is GAGVSQSPRYKVAKRGRDVALRCDSISGHVTLYWYRQTLGQGSEVLTYSQSDAQRDKSGRPSGRFSAERPERSVSTLKIQRTEQGDSAVYLCASNDRAPNTEAFFGQGTRLTVV.

The chain links TRBV6-4 to TRBJ2-1, with 11 bases fitting TRBD2. The trim removed 0 bases at V and 7 bases at J, leaving 5 bases unmatched. CDR1 is MRHNA and CDR2 is SNTAGT in the germline V gene. The CDR3 runs 16 residues. CDR3 nucleotide sequence: TGTGCCAGCAGTGACTCCGGACTAGCGGGTTGGAATGAGCAGTTCTTC. It codes for CASSDSGLAGWNEQFF.

This chain uses TRBV27 with TRBJ2-5; 12 bases map to TRBD2. V shed 6 bases, J shed 4 bases, and the junction held 0 bases outside the gene matches. Germline V gene sequence: CDR1 MNHEY, CDR2 SMNVEV (reference sequence). The length of the CDR3 is 13 residues. The CDR3 DNA reads TGTGCCAGCAGGGGACTAGCGGGAGAGACCCAGTACTTC. As protein: CASRGLAGETQYF.

The chain employs TRBV30 and TRBJ2-1; the match to TRBD2 covers 7 bases. With V trimmed by 2 bases and J by 10 bases, 8 bases remained unmatched. The CDR3 has 13 residues. Germline CDR1 reads GTSNPN; CDR2 reads SVGIG (reference sequence). The CDR3 DNA reads TGTGCCTGGAGTCCCCCCGGACTAGGAGAGCAGTTCTTC. Protein product: CAWSPPGLGEQFF.

The V call is TRBV5-1, the J call TRBJ2-3, with 8 bases that match TRBD1. J lost 0 bases, V lost 6 bases, and 3 bases had no gene match. CDR3 length equals 14 residues. Per the germline V gene, CDR1 is SGHRS and CDR2 is YFSETQ. CDR3 bases: TGCGCCAGCACCAGGACAGGGAGCACAGATACGCAGTATTTT. Its protein is CASTRTGSTDTQYF.

CDR3 nucleotide sequence: TGTGCCAGCAGTGCGGGCACAGATACGCAGTATTTT. Protein: CASSAGTDTQYF. The rearrangement joins TRBV11-2 to TRBJ2-3; D gene unclear. The V gene's germline CDR1 is SGHAT and CDR2 FQNNGV. The CDR3 loop spans 12 amino acids. Trimming shortened V by 6 bases and J by 1 base, and 5 bases separated the two germline ends. Complete variable domain (other parts from reference TRBV11-2 and TRBJ2-3): EAGVAQSPRYKIIEKRQSVAFWCNPISGHATLYWYQQILGQGPKLLIQFQNNGVVDDSQLPKDRFSAERLKGVDSTLKIQPAKLEDSAVYLCASSAGTDTQYFGPGTRLTVL.

V and J are TRBV7-6 and TRBJ2-7; no reliable D call. Germline V gene lookup returns CDR1 SGHVS and CDR2 FNYEAQ. V lost 5 bases to trimming and J lost 6 bases, with 20 bases between them. The CDR3 length is 15 residues. The DNA of the CDR3 is TGTGCCAGCAGCAGCTACAGAGATCCTCTATCCGAGCAGTACTTC. Its translation: CASSSYRDPLSEQYF.

The chain joins TRBV2 to TRBJ2-7, with D possibly matching TRBD2 (5 bases). V was shortened by 4 bases and J by 9 bases, with 16 bases between the two germline ends. CDR3 length equals 13 residues. Germline CDR1 and CDR2: SNHLY and FYNNEI. The CDR3 sequence is CASSASYEAVQYF. The DNA of the CDR3 is TGTGCCAGCAGTGCTAGCTACGAGGCCGTGCAGTACTTC.

This chain connects TRBV19 to TRBJ1-2; 10 bases line up with TRBD1. CDR1 is LNHDA and CDR2 is SQIVND in the germline V gene (reference sequence). The CDR3 is made up of 13 amino acids. Losses at the gene ends were 8 bases for V and 6 bases for J; bases not matched to a gene: 6. CDR3 coding DNA: TGTGCCAGTCGAGGACAGGGGGGAAATGGCTACACCTTC. Translation: CASRGQGGNGYTF.

The chain has TRBV7-2 and TRBJ2-4, with D maybe TRBD2 (5 bases). CDR3 length: 15 amino acids. V was pared by 7 bases and J by 0 bases, with 13 bases between. CDR1 is SGHTA and CDR2 is FQGNSA in the germline V gene. This CDR3 is CASTFSVLAKNIQYF. In DNA, the CDR3 is TGTGCCAGCACCTTTAGCGTTCTAGCCAAAAACATTCAGTACTTC.

V usage is TRBV5-1 and J usage is TRBJ2-7, with 11 bases identical to TRBD2. This CDR3 region has 17 residues. In germline, CDR1 is SGHRS, CDR2 YFSETQ. Trimming took 2 bases from V and 0 from J; bases not matched to a gene: 7. CDR3 region: CASSFSSGGTSSYEQYF. The DNA for the CDR3 is TGCGCCAGCAGCTTTTCTAGCGGGGGGACGAGCTCCTACGAGCAGTACTTC.

A remark on this clone: Its ends do not fully match the called genes, so a read error is possible. The chain uses TRBV27 and TRBJ2-1; 10 nucleotides match TRBD2. Germline V lookup: CDR1 MNHEY, CDR2 SMNVEV (reference sequence). This CDR3 is built from 16 residues. The CDR3 sequence: CGSSLLGTSDHNEQFF. In DNA form, the CDR3 reads TGTGGCAGCAGTTTATTGGGGACTAGCGATCACAATGAGCAGTTCTTC.

V gene TRBV24-1 combines with J gene TRBJ1-2; 8 bases are a match to TRBD1. V shed 3 bases and J 6 bases; nucleotides not matched to a gene: 11. Germline CDR1 reads KGHDR; CDR2 reads SFDVKD. The CDR3 has 16 residues. The CDR3 DNA sequence: TGTGCCACCAGTGATCCAATCCGAACAGGGGGGGATGGCTACACCTTC. The encoded protein is CATSDPIRTGGDGYTF.

The genes are TRBV11-2 and TRBJ1-1, with D perhaps matching TRBD1 (6 bases). The CDR3 is 14 residues long. CDR1 and CDR2 (germline): SGHAT, FQNNGV. Trimming stripped 7 bases from V and 5 bases from J, with 17 bases between. CDR3 in amino acids: CASTLKGGGTEAFF. CDR3 in DNA: TGTGCCAGCACCCTTAAGGGGGGAGGGACTGAAGCTTTCTTT.